This passage covers 5 T cell receptor beta chains from one sample sequenced in a study of T cell changes during pregnancy in multiple sclerosis. TCRdb's copy holds only in-frame clones and misses some; the assay was immunoSEQ multiplex PCR. The sample yields some 120,000 clones, more than 85% seen once. Sequencing was performed on peripheral blood, taken in the third trimester of pregnancy. These receptor sequences come from a female donor with multiple sclerosis, enrolled in a pregnancy study.

V and J are TRBV7-8 and TRBJ1-5; 7 positions match TRBD1. J lost 4 bases, V lost 4 bases, and 7 bases had no gene match. The CDR3 is 15 residues long. Germline-derived CDR1 and CDR2 are SGHVS and FQNEAQ. This CDR3 reads CASSSYPGQNQPQHF. CDR3 bases: TGTGCCAGCAGCTCTTACCCGGGACAGAATCAGCCCCAGCATTTT.

This chain joins TRBV6-6 and TRBJ2-7, with a weak D call TRBD1 (5 bases). The CDR3 covers 13 residues. CDR1 is MNHNY, CDR2 SVGAGI, per germline (reference sequence). V lost 5 bases and J 12 bases, leaving 20 bases between the germline ends. The CDR3 loop is CASSPTPADILYF. In DNA, the CDR3 is TGTGCCAGCAGTCCAACCCCCGCGGACATCCTGTACTTC.

The CDR3 loop reads CASGEVGEQYF. For the CDR3, the DNA is TGTGCCAGCGGCGAGGTGGGCGAGCAGTACTTC. The chain carries TRBV2 and TRBJ2-7; D remains unclear. CDR3 length: 11 amino acids. Trimming took 8 bases from V and 6 from J, leaving 11 bases between them. Looked up from germline, CDR1 is SNHLY and CDR2 is FYNNEI.

V gene TRBV5-1 combines with J gene TRBJ2-1; 14 nucleotides agree with TRBD2. V lost 0 bases and J lost 9; bases outside the gene matches: 14. The CDR3 is 19 amino acids. CDR1 SGHRS and CDR2 YFSETQ come from the germline V gene. The CDR3: CASSLEGQGLAGEVFEQFF. CDR3 nucleotides: TGCGCCAGCAGCTTGGAGGGACAGGGACTAGCGGGAGAAGTCTTTGAGCAGTTCTTC.

This rearrangement joins TRBV5-1 to TRBJ1-2, with 9 bases fitting TRBD1. J lost 4 bases, V lost 2 bases, and 6 bases had no gene match. The V gene's germline CDR1 is SGHRS and CDR2 YFSETQ. The CDR3 totals 15 residues. The DNA of the CDR3 is TGCGCCAGCAGCTTAACAGGGGGCAGGCGCTATGGCTACACCTTC. This gives the protein CASSLTGGRRYGYTF.